The rows below give T cell receptor beta chains drawn from one sample of a study of tumor T cells in aggressive B-cell lymphoma. The data were produced by immunoSEQ multiplex PCR, yet TCRdb's version contains in-frame clones alone and is incomplete. The repertoire holds roughly 10,000 clones, with about 82% as singletons. Sequenced sample: tumor tissue. Receptors were obtained from an adult with diffuse large B cell lymphoma. Each CDR3 is given without its conserved first and last residue.

TRBV20-1	TRBJ2-7	SARDRDEQY
TRBV11-2	TRBJ1-4	ASSKTGVREKLF
TRBV29-1	TRBJ2-7	SVGGQTSSYEQY
TRBV10-3	TRBJ2-7	AISVERTSGNSYEQY
TRBV29-1	TRBJ2-7	SVGSVWEGSYEQY
TRBV30	TRBJ1-4	AYHRGRAGGKLF
TRBV11-2	TRBJ2-4	ASSSPTGTIPKNIQY
TRBV5-6	TRBJ2-1	ASSQSGEQF
TRBV30	TRBJ1-2	AWSGQGRAGSGYT
TRBV6-6	TRBJ1-3	ASSPEAESIY
TRBV27	TRBJ1-4	ASTTGVREKLF
TRBV29-1	TRBJ2-3	SVRAGGDTQY
TRBV6-5	TRBJ2-7	ASRPTGAGYEQY
TRBV28	TRBJ2-5	ASSLSGEETQY
TRBV7-2	TRBJ2-4	ASSGGGVAKNIQY
TRBV7-2	TRBJ1-1	ASSLTGGPNTEAF
TRBV5-4	TRBJ1-4	ASSSGQRGEEKLF
TRBV7-6	TRBJ2-1	ASSQSRSSYNEQF
TRBV19	TRBJ1-1	ASSIPGRGSNTEAF
TRBV5-1	TRBJ2-4	ASSLGLAGTNIQY
TRBV7-2	TRBJ1-1	ASGHRGGNTEAF
TRBV7-2	TRBJ2-3	ASSRVGAGEGSTDTQY
TRBV11-2	TRBJ2-7	ASSFSGLAIDEQY
TRBV9	TRBJ1-2	ASSVQGAINNYGYT
TRBV19	TRBJ2-1	ASSISLAGAIYNEQF
TRBV2	TRBJ2-7	ASSSGSYEQY
TRBV23-1	TRBJ1-1	ASSQSLNTEAF
TRBV5-4	TRBJ1-1	ASSGRGLVYTEAF
TRBV11-1	TRBJ1-6	ASSLEVSSYNSPLH
TRBV20-1	NA	SARGGYEQY
TRBV28	TRBJ1-5	ASSLWQASNQPQH
TRBV7-2	TRBJ2-2	ASSLTGGIGELF
TRBV25-1	TRBJ2-3	ASSESGAGGHYTDTQY
TRBV7-9	TRBJ2-1	ASSLYRETSGRYNEQF
TRBV28	TRBJ1-3	ASSDPGQADTIY
TRBV7-3	TRBJ2-5	ASSPTSGQETQY
TRBV5-1	TRBJ2-5	ASRGGQVQETQY